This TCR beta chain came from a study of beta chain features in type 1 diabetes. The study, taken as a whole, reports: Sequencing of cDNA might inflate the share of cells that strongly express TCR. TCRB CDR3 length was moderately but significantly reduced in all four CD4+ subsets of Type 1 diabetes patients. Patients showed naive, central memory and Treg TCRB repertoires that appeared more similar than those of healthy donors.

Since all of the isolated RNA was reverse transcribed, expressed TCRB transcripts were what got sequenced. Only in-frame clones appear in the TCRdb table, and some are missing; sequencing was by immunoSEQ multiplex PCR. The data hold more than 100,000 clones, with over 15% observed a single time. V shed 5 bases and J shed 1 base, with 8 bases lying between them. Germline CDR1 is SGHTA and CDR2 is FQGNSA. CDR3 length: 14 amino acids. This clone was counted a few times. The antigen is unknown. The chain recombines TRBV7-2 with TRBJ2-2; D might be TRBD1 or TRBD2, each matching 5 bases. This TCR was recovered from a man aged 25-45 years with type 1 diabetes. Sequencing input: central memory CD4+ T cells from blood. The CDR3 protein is CASSGTRNTGELFF. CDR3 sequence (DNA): TGTGCCAGCAGCGGGACGCGGAACACCGGGGAGCTGTTTTTT.